This TCR beta chain appears in the sequencing data of a study of regulatory T cells in long-lasting Graves disease. Time point here: newly diagnosed GD, antithyroid drugs for less than 3 months. RNA extracted from PBMCs served as the sequencing template. This clonotype appeared many times. Libraries of TCR beta came from iRepertoire HTBI primers plus Arm-PCR of CDR3 regions. One entry per CDR3 protein, called by TCRdb with MiXCR from the multiplex PCR reads. The data contain over 450,000 distinct CDR3 sequences, about 11% of them singletons. CDR1 SGHAT and CDR2 FQNNGV come from the germline V gene. This CDR3 contains 14 residues. Trimming at V came to 1 base and at J to 2 bases, leaving 1 base not matched to a gene. These sequences were also reported in another study, on T cells in Graves' hyperthyroidism and ophthalmopathy.

J is TRBJ2-7 and V is TRBV11-2; TRBD1 agrees at 8 bases. The source was peripheral blood mononuclear cells (PBMCs), collected at new diagnosis, from a patient treated with antithyroid drugs. This TCR came from a woman younger than 45 with Graves disease. The CDR3 loop is CASSLGTGPYEQYF. The CDR3 bases are TGTGCCAGCAGCTTAGGGACAGGGCCCTACGAGCAGTACTTC.